This T cell receptor (beta chain) appears in the sequencing data of a study of Graves' ophthalmopathy and Graves' hyperthyroidism. Study outcomes and limitations: Ophthalmopathy and stable hyperthyroidism were discriminated by a 13-signature model, with about 90% sensitivity and approximately 77% specificity. Progression of ophthalmopathy was predicted by the model with 60% to 71% sensitivity and under 75% specificity.

The study amplified TCR beta CDR3 regions using RNA transcripts. HTBI primers were used in a first-round RT-PCR, which preceded a second-round multiplex PCR. MiXCR, run by TCRdb on the multiplex PCR reads, gives a single entry per CDR3 protein. The sample lists some 370,000 distinct CDR3 sequences; 17% were seen once. This clonotype occurred a few times. As yet, its antigen is unknown. V lost 5 bases and J lost 0, with 6 bases in between. The length of the CDR3 is 13 residues. Sequencing was carried out using peripheral blood. The TCR originated in an adult woman with stable Graves' hyperthyroidism. The rearrangement links TRBV12-3 or TRBV12-4 to TRBJ2-3; D gene unclear. In DNA, the CDR3 is TGTGCCAGCAGTCAGGACAGCACAGATACGCAGTATTTT. Translating it yields CASSQDSTDTQYF.